This TCR beta chain was found in a study of blood T cell repertoires in COVID-19. Study information: Spain, Italy and the United States supplied samples that represented acute and convalescent COVID-19.

Researchers sorted participants into cohorts using their self-reported clinical history. Two negative PCRs, clearance, or symptom resolution were required of recovered Cohort 3 donors. The trim removed 2 bases at V and 5 bases at J, leaving 6 bases unmatched. In germline, CDR1 is KGHSH, CDR2 LQKENI. The CDR3 totals 15 residues. As processed by the authors: It was from reference gene primer amplification that nucleated cell counts were estimated. This table comes from immunoSEQ multiplex PCR, and its TCRdb copy is limited to in-frame clones, with some not included. V and J calls and clone size come straight from that table; D and trimming were deduced from the DNA. There are 100,000 or so clones in the sample; just over 85% occur only once, and 2.7% lies in the top ten.

The chain uses TRBV18 and TRBJ2-5; the match to TRBD2 covers 9 bases. The sample consisted of PBMCs or T cells enriched from blood (not recorded which). This clonotype was sampled from a woman aged 50 to 60 who had recovered from COVID-19. The CDR3 loop reads CASSPGSGRKETQYF. CDR3 DNA sequence: TGTGCCAGCTCACCAGGAAGCGGGAGGAAGGAGACCCAGTACTTC. Full variable domain (rest looked up from reference TRBV18 and TRBJ2-5): NAGVMQNPRHLVRRRGQEARLRCSPMKGHSHVYWYRQLPEEGLKFMVYLQKENIIDESGMPKERFSAEFPKEGPSILRIQQVVRGDSAAYFCASSPGSGRKETQYFGPGTRLLVL.